This TCR beta chain was captured by sequencing in a study of blood T cell repertoires in COVID-19. Turning to the study itself: The United States, Italy and Spain were the sources of the acute and convalescent COVID-19 samples.

Trimming removed 2 bases at V and 5 bases at J, with 10 bases between. The CDR3 is 13 amino acids. Germline CDR1 and CDR2: SNHLY and FYNNEI. In the authors' methods: Reference gene primer amplification gave estimated nucleated cell counts. Profiled with immunoSEQ multiplex PCR; TCRdb holds only in-frame clones, not every one. The V and J calls and the clone size are those of that table, but D and trimming were determined from the DNA. The table records 250,000 to 350,000 clones, roughly 90% of them present only once. This sequence originates from a young woman with acute COVID-19. The genes are TRBV2 and TRBJ2-7; D remains unclear. The sample was PBMCs or T cells enriched from blood (not recorded which). The CDR3 sequence: CASSEIGPHEQYF. The CDR3 nucleotides are TGTGCCAGCAGTGAAATTGGCCCCCACGAGCAGTACTTC.